One and the same sample provided the 6 T cell receptor beta chains below, sequenced in a study of CD8 T cells in Susac syndrome. Random hexamers were used to reverse transcribe an amount of roughly 0.5 to 1 ug RNA. TCRdb called the immunoSEQ multiplex PCR reads again in MiXCR, with one record for every CDR3 protein. The data show around 220,000 distinct CDR3 sequences, roughly 90% seen once. The sample taken for sequencing was CD8+ T cells from PBMCs. These receptors were taken from a human donor with multiple sclerosis.

V usage is TRBV30 and J usage is TRBJ2-1, with 8 bases matching TRBD1. CDR1 is GTSNPN, CDR2 SVGIG, per germline (reference sequence). The CDR3 extends over 13 amino acids. Trimming cost V 4 bases and J 8 bases; bases outside gene matches: 7. DNA for the CDR3: TGTGCCTGGAATCAGGGGGCTCTCGATGAGCAGTTCTTC. Translation: CAWNQGALDEQFF.

The chain couples TRBV6-1 to TRBJ2-3; D uncertain. There are 13 residues in the CDR3. Germline-derived CDR1 and CDR2 are MNHNS and SASEGT. The germline V and J ends were trimmed by 6 bases and 5 bases, with 12 bases remaining between them. CDR3 DNA: TGTGCCAGCAGAGAGCTCGACGGAGATACGCAGTATTTT. It codes for CASRELDGDTQYF.

V is TRBV12-3 or TRBV12-4 and J is TRBJ1-1, with 8 bases lining up with TRBD1. This CDR3 has 13 residues. V dropped 6 bases and J dropped 7; count of bases not matched to a gene: 7. In nucleotides, the CDR3 is TGTGCCAGCAGGGGACAGGAAGGGATTGAAGCTTTCTTT. Encoded protein: CASRGQEGIEAFF.

The V gene is TRBV29-1, the J gene TRBJ2-2; a possible D gene is TRBD2 (5 bases). The length of the CDR3 is 13 residues. The germline V gene has CDR1 SQVTM and CDR2 ANQGSEA. V lost 3 bases to trimming and J lost 8 bases, with 13 bases between them. In nucleotides, the CDR3 is TGCAGCGTTGAGGAGGCGGCTTTGGGGGAGCTGTTTTTT. This translates into CSVEEAALGELFF.

J is TRBJ1-2 and V is TRBV12-3 or TRBV12-4, with D tentatively TRBD1 (5 bases). The CDR3 loop spans 14 amino acids. Trimming removed 7 bases at V and 4 bases at J, with 16 bases between. The CDR3 reads CASTLGEVGYGYTF. CDR3 coding DNA: TGTGCCAGCACCCTGGGGGAGGTGGGCTATGGCTACACCTTC.

The J gene is TRBJ1-5, the V gene TRBV19, with D hard to call. Trimming pared 6 bases from V and 3 bases from J, leaving 12 bases between. The CDR3 sequence is 14 residues long. Germline V lookup: CDR1 LNHDA, CDR2 SQIVND (reference sequence). In nucleotides, the CDR3 is TGTGCCAGTAGGACTGGACTGAACAATCAGCCCCAGCATTTT. Translated: CASRTGLNNQPQHF.